The 26 T cell receptor beta chains presented below share a single source sample, sequenced in a study of OX40 agonist ivuxolimab in advanced cancers. Some clones are missing from TCRdb's copy, which holds only in-frame ones; the method was immunoSEQ multiplex PCR. The sample lists over 55,000 clones, 65% to 85% seen once, with approximately 1.9% in the top ten. The specimen comprised CD4+ or CD8+ T cells sorted from blood, sampled in a trial of the OX40 agonist ivuxolimab. The receptors here all came from an adult with an advanced solid tumor such as melanoma, head and neck, liver or kidney cancer.

This chain links TRBV18 with TRBJ1-6; 12 nucleotides line up with TRBD1. CDR3 length: 17 amino acids. The germline V gene has CDR1 KGHSH and CDR2 LQKENI. V shed 2 bases, J shed 9 bases, and the junction held 8 bases outside the gene matches. CDR3 nucleotide sequence: TGTGCCAGCTCACCAGTAGGGGGACAGGGGGCATTTTCACCCCTCCACTTT. Its protein is CASSPVGGQGAFSPLHF.

V usage is TRBV27 and J usage is TRBJ2-7; 9 bases agree with TRBD2. The V gene end was trimmed by 6 bases and the J gene end by 3 bases; junction bases not matched to a gene: 9. Germline V lookup: CDR1 MNHEY, CDR2 SMNVEV (reference sequence). The CDR3 is 15 amino acids. CDR3 in DNA: TGTGCCAGCAGCCATGGTCTGCGGGAGGGCTACGAGCAGTACTTC. As protein: CASSHGLREGYEQYF.

In its sample, this clone was seen once. The J gene is TRBJ1-4, the V gene TRBV30; unclear D gene. Trimming stripped 4 bases from V and 8 bases from J, with 14 bases between. Looked up from germline, CDR1 is GTSNPN and CDR2 is SVGIG (reference sequence). The CDR3 is 13 residues long. The CDR3 is CAWKTGSAEKLFF. The DNA for the CDR3 is TGTGCCTGGAAAACTGGTTCGGCGGAAAAACTGTTTTTT. Looking up the rest from reference TRBV30 and TRBJ1-4 gives the full variable domain: SQTIHQWPATLVQPVGSPLSLECTVEGTSNPNLYWYRQAAGRGLQLLFYSVGIGQISSEVPQNLSASRPQDRQFILSSKKLLLSDSGFYLCAWKTGSAEKLFFGSGTQLSVL.

The CDR3 reads CASSTYTNSGANVLTF. CDR3 coding DNA: TGTGCCAGCAGCACGTACACCAACTCTGGGGCCAACGTCCTGACTTTC. This rearrangement joins TRBV28 to TRBJ2-6; no clear D. The CDR3 contains 16 residues. Germline values: CDR1 MDHEN, CDR2 SYDVKM. Deletions cut 6 bases from V and 0 bases from J, with 12 bases between. Full variable domain (outside the CDR3, taken from reference TRBV28 and TRBJ2-6): DVKVTQSSRYLVKRTGEKVFLECVQDMDHENMFWYRQDPGLGLRLIYFSYDVKMKEKGDIPEGYSVSREKKERFSLILESASTNQTSMYLCASSTYTNSGANVLTFGAGSRLTVL.

This sequence joins TRBV5-1 and TRBJ2-2; TRBD1 agrees at 7 bases. Germline lookup yields CDR1 SGHRS and CDR2 YFSETQ. The CDR3 has 17 amino acids. V shed 0 bases and J 0 bases; nucleotides not matched to a gene: 5. CDR3 in amino acids: CASSLGTGQTNTGELFF. CDR3 sequence (DNA): TGCGCCAGCAGCTTGGGGACGGGACAGACGAACACCGGGGAGCTGTTTTTT.

The genes are TRBV6-5 and TRBJ1-2; 7 bases are shared with TRBD1. Trimming took 2 bases from V and 4 from J; bases not matched to a gene: 1. The length of the CDR3 is 13 residues. Germline V CDR1 and CDR2: MNHEY, SVGAGI. CDR3 region: CASSYTGVYGYTF. The DNA of the CDR3 is TGTGCCAGCAGTTACACAGGGGTCTATGGCTACACCTTC.

The J gene is TRBJ2-1, the V gene TRBV9; possibly TRBD2 for D (6 bases). The CDR3 loop spans 12 amino acids. CDR1 SGDLS and CDR2 YYNGEE come from the germline V gene. V dropped 6 bases and J dropped 9 bases, with 13 bases sitting between them. CDR3 sequence reads: CASTGLLGEQFF. CDR3 DNA: TGTGCCAGCACAGGACTATTAGGTGAGCAGTTCTTC.

V is TRBV5-1 and J is TRBJ2-2; weak D call: TRBD1 (5 bases). The germline CDR1 and CDR2 sequences are SGHRS and YFSETQ. This CDR3 contains 16 residues. The V end was cut by 4 bases, the J end by 0 bases, with 13 bases between. In nucleotides, the CDR3 is TGCGCCAGCAGCCTCCTGACAGACGCGAACACCGGGGAGCTGTTTTTT. Amino acids: CASSLLTDANTGELFF. Supplemented by reference TRBV5-1 and TRBJ2-2, the full variable domain reads KAGVTQTPRYLIKTRGQQVTLSCSPISGHRSVSWYQQTPGQGLQFLFEYFSETQRNKGNFPGRFSGRQFSNSRSEMNVSTLELGDSALYLCASSLLTDANTGELFFGEGSRLTVL.

The V and J genes are TRBV7-2 and TRBJ2-2, with 12 bases matching TRBD2. Per the germline V gene, CDR1 is SGHTA and CDR2 is FQGNSA. The CDR3 runs to 16 residues. Trimming took 3 bases from V and 6 from J; bases not matched to a gene: 5. The CDR3 protein is CASSFQTSGSAGELFF. The CDR3, as DNA: TGTGCCAGCAGCTTCCAGACTAGCGGGAGCGCCGGGGAGCTGTTTTTT.

This clone has just a few counts. The chain links TRBV30 to TRBJ1-2; 7 bases agree with TRBD1. After removal of 5 bases from V and 2 bases from J, the junction contained 8 bases not matched to a gene. Germline V gives CDR1 GTSNPN, CDR2 SVGIG (reference sequence). The CDR3 is made up of 14 amino acids. CDR3 sequence reads: CAWDQGGHNYGYTF. CDR3 coding DNA: TGTGCCTGGGACCAGGGGGGACACAACTATGGCTACACCTTC.

The chain recombines TRBV5-3 with TRBJ2-5; a possible D gene is TRBD1 (5 bases). TRBV5-3 falls under the ORF class, with uncertain function. V shed 3 bases and J shed 7 bases, with 16 bases lying between them. The CDR3 sequence is 14 residues long. CDR3 DNA sequence: TGTGCCAGAAGCTGCGACAGCCCCCCGAGGACCCAGTACTTC. Translating it yields CARSCDSPPRTQYF.

The chain has TRBV7-2 and TRBJ2-1; the match to TRBD2 covers 7 bases. CDR1 and CDR2 (germline): SGHTA, FQGNSA. Trimming at V came to 5 bases and at J to 6 bases, leaving 10 bases not matched to a gene. This CDR3 comprises 15 residues. The CDR3 nucleotides are TGTGCCAGCAGCGACCGCGGGAGTTTCCTCAATGAGCAGTTCTTC. Amino acids: CASSDRGSFLNEQFF.

V is TRBV4-3 and J is TRBJ2-5, with D hard to call. Germline V gene lookup returns CDR1 LGHNA and CDR2 YSLEER. Between the trimmed V and J ends, which lost 1 base and 2 bases, there was a span of 5 bases. The CDR3 loop spans 13 amino acids. The DNA for the CDR3 is TGCGCCAGCAGCCAAGGGCAGCAAGAGACCCAGTACTTC. Residues: CASSQGQQETQYF.

This chain connects TRBV6-5 to TRBJ1-1; D not certain. Germline CDR1 MNHEY, CDR2 SVGAGI. V was pared by 6 bases and J by 3 bases, with 8 bases between. The CDR3 is made up of 12 amino acids. The CDR3, as DNA: TGTGCCAGCAGCTCCTTCGACACTGAAGCTTTCTTT. As protein: CASSSFDTEAFF.

This clone was counted a single time. J is TRBJ2-3 and V is TRBV6-5, with a tentative D call TRBD2 (6 bases). The CDR3 is 14 amino acids. Trimming took off 2 bases at V and 4 bases at J, with 10 bases between the two ends. The germline V gene has CDR1 MNHEY and CDR2 SVGAGI. The CDR3 DNA follows: TGTGCCAGCAGTTACGGGCTAGCGCCAGATACGCAGTATTTT. Translated, it gives CASSYGLAPDTQYF.

J is TRBJ2-7 and V is TRBV2; no clear D gene. V was cut by 0 bases and J by 0 bases, with 12 bases left in between. This CDR3 is built from 16 residues. Per the germline V gene, CDR1 is SNHLY and CDR2 is FYNNEI. This CDR3 reads CASSEASGLDSYEQYF. The CDR3 coding sequence is TGTGCCAGCAGTGAAGCCTCCGGGCTGGACTCCTACGAGCAGTACTTC. The whole variable domain, remainder taken from reference TRBV2 and TRBJ2-7, is EPEVTQTPSHQVTQMGQEVILRCVPISNHLYFYWYRQILGQKVEFLVSFYNNEISEKSEIFDDQFSVERPDGSNFTLKIRSTKLEDSAMYFCASSEASGLDSYEQYFGPGTRLTVT.

The V call is TRBV7-3, the J call TRBJ1-2, with 7 nucleotides matching TRBD1. The CDR3 has 14 residues. Germline loops: CDR1 SGHTA, CDR2 FQGTGA. Trimming at V came to 3 bases and at J to 3 bases, leaving 4 bases not matched to a gene. The CDR3 DNA reads TGTGCCAGCAGCTTGACCGGGACAGACTATGGCTACACCTTC. Its translation is CASSLTGTDYGYTF.

CDR3 bases: TGTGCCAGCAGCTTAATGGGACAGTCAGCAATTGGCGGAGACACCATATATTTT. This encodes CASSLMGQSAIGGDTIYF. V is TRBV11-3 and J is TRBJ1-3; 7 bases are a match to TRBD1. The CDR3 runs 18 residues. Germline trimming cut 2 bases from V and 8 bases from J; bases unmatched to any gene: 18. Germline CDR1 and CDR2: SGHNT and YENEEA.

The chain is built from TRBV19 and TRBJ1-2, with 7 bases lining up with TRBD1. Looked up from germline, CDR1 is LNHDA and CDR2 is SQIVND (reference sequence). V shed 7 bases and J 3 bases; nucleotides not matched to a gene: 8. The CDR3 covers 14 residues. CDR3 amino acids: CASTPEGAYYGYTF. The CDR3 DNA reads TGTGCCAGTACCCCCGAGGGGGCTTACTATGGCTACACCTTC.

This clone was seen just once. The chain employs TRBV27 and TRBJ2-3; 12 bases fit TRBD2. The CDR3 consists of 16 residues. After removal of 5 bases from V and 5 bases from J, the junction contained 8 bases not matched to a gene. Germline CDR1 reads MNHEY; CDR2 reads SMNVEV (reference sequence). CDR3: CASSRRLAGDRDTQYF. The CDR3 DNA is TGTGCCAGCAGTCGACGACTAGCGGGAGACAGAGATACGCAGTATTTT.

The chain couples TRBV18 to TRBJ2-3; 9 bases line up with TRBD1. This CDR3 is built from 14 residues. CDR1 is KGHSH and CDR2 is LQKENI in the germline V gene. J was trimmed by 2 bases and V by 6 bases; bases with no gene match: 3. Here the CDR3 reads CASSRQGDTDTQYF. The CDR3 nucleotides read TGTGCCAGCTCTAGACAGGGGGACACAGATACGCAGTATTTT.

This clone turned up a few times. CDR3 coding DNA: TGCAGCGTGGGGGACATCATGAACACTGAAGCTTTCTTT. Amino acid sequence: CSVGDIMNTEAFF. The chain employs TRBV29-1 and TRBJ1-1; D is possibly TRBD1 (6 bases). Trimming shortened V by 6 bases and J by 0 bases, and 11 bases separated the two germline ends. The germline V gene has CDR1 SQVTM and CDR2 ANQGSEA. The CDR3 sequence is 13 residues long. Variable domain in full (rest from reference TRBV29-1 and TRBJ1-1): SAVISQKPSRDICQRGTSLTIQCQVDSQVTMMFWYRQQPGQSLTLIATANQGSEATYESGFVIDKFPISRPNLTFSTLTVSNMSPEDSSIYLCSVGDIMNTEAFFGQGTRLTVV.

This sequence joins TRBV18 and TRBJ2-7, with 9 bases matching TRBD1. The CDR3 sequence is 16 residues long. Germline V gene sequence: CDR1 KGHSH, CDR2 LQKENI. V lost 4 bases and J lost 3; bases outside the gene matches: 10. In DNA, the CDR3 is TGTGCCAGCTCACGAACTACCGGGACAGGGTTCTACGAGCAGTACTTC. Protein sequence: CASSRTTGTGFYEQYF.

The chain has TRBV5-5 and TRBJ1-5, with D possibly being TRBD1 (5 bases). Trimming removed 4 bases at V and 2 bases at J, with 13 bases between. Germline V gene lookup returns CDR1 SGHKS and CDR2 YYEKEE (reference sequence). The CDR3 consists of 15 residues. CDR3 nucleotides: TGTGCCAGCAGCGGGGCTGGGGGAGGCAATCAGCCCCAGCATTTT. Encoded protein: CASSGAGGGNQPQHF.

The rearrangement joins TRBV19 to TRBJ2-1, with 11 bases lining up with TRBD2. The CDR3 covers 12 residues. CDR1 LNHDA and CDR2 SQIVND come from the germline V gene (reference sequence). The junction had 0 bases not matched to a gene; V was cut back by 4 bases and J by 10 bases. This chain's CDR3 is CASSTSGREQFF. In nucleotides, the CDR3 is TGTGCCAGTAGTACTAGCGGGAGGGAGCAGTTCTTC.

In DNA form, the CDR3 reads TGTGCCAGCCCGGGGAGGGGAAACAATGAGCAGTTCTTC. This encodes CASPGRGNNEQFF. The chain links TRBV21-1 to TRBJ2-1; TRBD2, the D gene given by the table, was not confirmed from the DNA. TRBV21-1 is marked as a pseudogene. The length of the CDR3 is 13 residues.